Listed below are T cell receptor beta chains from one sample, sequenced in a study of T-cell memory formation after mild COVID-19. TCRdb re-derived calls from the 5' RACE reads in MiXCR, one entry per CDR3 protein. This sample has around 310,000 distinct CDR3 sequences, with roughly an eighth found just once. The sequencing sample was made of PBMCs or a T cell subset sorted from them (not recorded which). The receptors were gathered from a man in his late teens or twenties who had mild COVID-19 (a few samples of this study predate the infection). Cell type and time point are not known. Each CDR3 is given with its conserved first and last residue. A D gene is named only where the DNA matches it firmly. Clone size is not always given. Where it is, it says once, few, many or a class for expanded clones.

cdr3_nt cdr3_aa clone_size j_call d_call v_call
TGTGCCAGCGGCAGGGGTTCTGAAGCTTTCTTT CASGRGSEAFF few TRBJ1-1 NA TRBV6-5
TGTGCCAGCAGCTTAGTCGGCGGGGAGGACTATGGCTACACCTTC CASSLVGGEDYGYTF NA TRBJ1-2 NA TRBV7-9
TGTGCCAGCAGCTCTCGGGCTAGCGGGGGGTCCAATGAGCAGTTCTTC CASSSRASGGSNEQFF NA TRBJ2-1 TRBD2 TRBV4-2
TGTGCCAGTAGGGGGCCGCCGTGGAATGAGCAGTTCTTC CASRGPPWNEQFF NA TRBJ2-1 NA TRBV19
TGTGCCAGCAGTTTCGGACAGGGGGTTTACGAGCAGTACTTC CASSFGQGVYEQYF NA TRBJ2-7 TRBD1 TRBV7-2
TGTGCCAGCAGCTATCCGCGGGGGTACCAAGAGACCCAGTACTTC CASSYPRGYQETQYF NA TRBJ2-5 TRBD2 TRBV7-9
TGCAGCGAGGGGACCGGAGCTTTCTTT CSEGTGAFF few TRBJ1-1 NA TRBV29-1
TGTGCCAGCACCATCGGACAGGCCAATCAGCCCCAGCATTTT CASTIGQANQPQHF few TRBJ1-5 TRBD1 TRBV2
TGTGCCACCAGCAGAGTTGGTCAGTCTAACTATGGCTACACCTTC CATSRVGQSNYGYTF NA TRBJ1-2 NA TRBV15
TGTGCTAGTGGTTTAGACGGGTGGGAGACCCAGTACTTC CASGLDGWETQYF NA TRBJ2-5 NA TRBV12-5
TGTGCCAGCGGCTTACAGATCTCTGGAAACACCATATATTTT CASGLQISGNTIYF few TRBJ1-3 NA TRBV3-1
TGTGCCAGCAGGTCTGGACCGACGAACACTGAAGCTTTCTTT CASRSGPTNTEAFF few TRBJ1-1 NA TRBV7-9
TGTGCCAGCAGCCCCCGGGGGAACCCAGAGACCCAGTACTTC CASSPRGNPETQYF NA TRBJ2-5 NA TRBV7-9
TGTGCCAGCAGTTTCTCTCCCCAGGGAGGTAGTGGCTACACCTTC CASSFSPQGGSGYTF few TRBJ1-2 NA TRBV27
TGTGCCAGCAGCCGCCCTAGGGACAGATACCCACAAGAGACCCAGTACTTC CASSRPRDRYPQETQYF few TRBJ2-5 TRBD1 TRBV3-1
TGTGCCAGCAGCTTAGGCGATTGGACAGTCTATGGCTACACCTTC CASSLGDWTVYGYTF few TRBJ1-2 NA TRBV7-2
TGTGCCAGCAGTTTAGCAATGAAGGACACTGAAGCTTTCTTT CASSLAMKDTEAFF NA TRBJ1-1 NA TRBV28
TGTGCCAGCGGGGGCTCTGGGGCCAACGTCCTGACTTTC CASGGSGANVLTF many TRBJ2-6 NA TRBV12-3/TRBV12-4
TGTGCCAGCAGCCCTCAGACAGGTAGCACAGATACGCAGTATTTT CASSPQTGSTDTQYF few TRBJ2-3 NA TRBV7-2
TGTGCCAGCAGTCCACAGGGGAGGCACGGGGAGCTGTTTTTT CASSPQGRHGELFF NA TRBJ2-2 NA TRBV6-4
TGTGCCAGCAGCCCCTGGGACGGAAAATACACTGAAGCTTTCTTT CASSPWDGKYTEAFF NA TRBJ1-1 NA TRBV7-8
TGTGCCAGCAGTGGATCGGCGACTAATTCACCCCTCCACTTT CASSGSATNSPLHF NA TRBJ1-6 NA TRBV12-3/TRBV12-4
TGTGCCAGCAGTGCCACAGGGTTGCGGTATGGCTACACCTTC CASSATGLRYGYTF few TRBJ1-2 NA TRBV6-5
TGTGCCAGCAGCTTCGCCCCCGCAGGCCTCGACACCGGGGAGCTGTTTTTT CASSFAPAGLDTGELFF NA TRBJ2-2 NA TRBV3-1
TGCGCCAGCAGCTTTTCTAGCGGGGGGGGTACTGAGCAGTTCTTC CASSFSSGGGTEQFF few TRBJ2-1 TRBD2 TRBV5-1
TGTGCCAGCAGCTTAAGGACAGAATCTATTTACTACGAGCAGTACTTC CASSLRTESIYYEQYF few TRBJ2-7 NA TRBV7-8
TGCGCCAGCAGCTTAGACAGGGGAGGTGCTGAAGCTTTCTTT CASSLDRGGAEAFF NA TRBJ1-1 TRBD1 TRBV4-3
TGTGCCAGCAGCCCTGACAACAATGAGCAGTTCTTC CASSPDNNEQFF many TRBJ2-1 NA TRBV7-9
TGTGCCAGCAGACCCAGGGGGGGGGCCTATGGCTACACCTTC CASRPRGGAYGYTF few TRBJ1-2 TRBD1 TRBV12-3/TRBV12-4
TGTGCCAGCAGCTCACGGGGCAATGGGGACATTCAGTACTTC CASSSRGNGDIQYF few TRBJ2-4 NA TRBV7-9
TGTGCCAGCTCACCACCTTCGGGACGGCTAAATTCACCCCTCCACTTT CASSPPSGRLNSPLHF NA TRBJ1-6 NA TRBV18
TGCAGCGTGGGGACTCTAATAAGCACAGATACGCAGTATTTT CSVGTLISTDTQYF many TRBJ2-3 NA TRBV29-1
TGTGCCAGCAGGCCGGAGGGAGGCCCAAGGGAGCTGTTTTTT CASRPEGGPRELFF NA TRBJ2-2 NA TRBV21-1
TGTGCCAGCAAAAAGGGACAGGGGAGGATCGGGGAGCTGTTTTTT CASKKGQGRIGELFF NA TRBJ2-2 TRBD1 TRBV7-8
TGTGCCAGCAGCCAAGACGGGGCGGCTGAGGCTTTCTTT CASSQDGAAEAFF many TRBJ1-1 NA TRBV3-1
TGCGCCAGCAGCTTCATGGACGGAGATATTCCTGGAAACACCATATATTTT CASSFMDGDIPGNTIYF NA TRBJ1-3 NA TRBV4-3
TGCGCCAGCAGCCCCCCAGGCCCGGACAGATACACAGATACGCAGTATTTT CASSPPGPDRYTDTQYF few TRBJ2-3 NA TRBV5-1
TGTGCCAGCAGCCAAGATCTTTCCCCAGGGTACTCCTACGAGCAGTACTTC CASSQDLSPGYSYEQYF NA TRBJ2-7 NA TRBV3-1
TGCGCCAGCAGAGAAGGGTCAAGGCATACCGGGGAGCTGTTTTTT CASREGSRHTGELFF NA TRBJ2-2 NA TRBV5-1
TGTGCCAGCTCACCCATATTCAGGGCGTCGAACACTGAAGCTTTCTTT CASSPIFRASNTEAFF NA TRBJ1-1 NA TRBV18
TGCGCCAGCAGCTTTCCACGGGAGACCCAGTACTTC CASSFPRETQYF many TRBJ2-5 NA TRBV5-1
TGTGCCAGCGCGACTGCTTATAACTATGGCTACACCTTC CASATAYNYGYTF few TRBJ1-2 NA TRBV3-1
TGTGCCAGCAGGATTGGAGACAGAGGCCATGAGCAGTTCTTC CASRIGDRGHEQFF NA TRBJ2-1 NA TRBV21-1
TGTGCCAGCAGTCCCCGACAGGGTGCCAAAAACATTCAGTACTTC CASSPRQGAKNIQYF NA TRBJ2-4 TRBD1 TRBV6-2/TRBV6-3
TGTGCCAGCAGCTTGATCGTGGGGACAGTAAGCACAGATACGCAGTATTTT CASSLIVGTVSTDTQYF few TRBJ2-3 TRBD1 TRBV5-5
TGCGCCAGCAGTGAGGAGAACACTGAAGCTTTCTTT CASSEENTEAFF few TRBJ1-1 NA TRBV5-1
TGCGCCAGCAGCCAAGATAGCCAGGGGGCCTACGAGCAGTACTTC CASSQDSQGAYEQYF NA TRBJ2-7 TRBD1 TRBV4-1
TGTGCCAGCTCCTTTCTCGGGCACGACCCCTACAATGAGCAGTTCTTC CASSFLGHDPYNEQFF few TRBJ2-1 NA TRBV6-2/TRBV6-3
TGTGCCAGCTCCGGGACCGCGGCCGTGCATACGCAGTATTTT CASSGTAAVHTQYF NA TRBJ2-3 NA TRBV18
TGTGCCAGCAGCTCCGGACTAGCGGGGCAATACACCGGGGAGCTGTTTTTT CASSSGLAGQYTGELFF few TRBJ2-2 TRBD2 TRBV5-5
TGTGCCAGCACCCTAGGTGGAAACACCATATATTTT CASTLGGNTIYF NA TRBJ1-3 NA TRBV11-2
TGCAGTGCCCCTCAAAGTTCCTCCTCGGATACGCAGTATTTT CSAPQSSSSDTQYF few TRBJ2-3 NA TRBV20-1